The next 25 T cell receptor beta chains were all read from a single sample in a study of T cell changes during pregnancy in multiple sclerosis. TCRdb's table, derived via immunoSEQ multiplex PCR, lists solely in-frame clones and lacks some. The sample consists of roughly 48,000 clones, 88% of them appearing once. The sequencing here drew on CD4+ T cells from peripheral blood mononuclear cells, taken in the second trimester of pregnancy. The receptors originated from a female donor with multiple sclerosis, enrolled in a pregnancy study.

The V gene is TRBV27, the J gene TRBJ2-2; maybe TRBD2 (5 bases). The germline V gene has CDR1 MNHEY and CDR2 SMNVEV (reference sequence). The CDR3 is 13 residues long. Trimming left V 5 bases short and J 7 bases short, with 11 bases between. CDR3 loop: CASSLGLIGELFF. The CDR3 coding sequence is TGTGCCAGCAGTCTTGGACTGATCGGGGAGCTGTTTTTT.

The chain carries TRBV2 and TRBJ1-3; 7 bases are a match to TRBD1. The germline V gene encodes CDR1 SNHLY and CDR2 FYNNEI. V was clipped by 6 bases and J by 2 bases; unmatched bases: 7. This CDR3 is 15 amino acids long. CDR3 region: CASSTGTVTGNTIYF. In DNA form, the CDR3 reads TGTGCCAGCAGCACTGGGACAGTGACTGGAAACACCATATATTTT. Variable domain in full (rest from reference TRBV2 and TRBJ1-3): EPEVTQTPSHQVTQMGQEVILRCVPISNHLYFYWYRQILGQKVEFLVSFYNNEISEKSEIFDDQFSVERPDGSNFTLKIRSTKLEDSAMYFCASSTGTVTGNTIYFGEGSWLTVV.

The chain is built from TRBV5-1 and TRBJ2-1, with 13 nucleotides matching TRBD2. Losses at the gene ends were 4 bases for V and 8 bases for J; bases not matched to a gene: 12. The germline V gene encodes CDR1 SGHRS and CDR2 YFSETQ. CDR3 length: 17 amino acids. This CDR3 reads CASSAGQGLAGTDEQFF. CDR3 bases: TGCGCCAGCAGCGCAGGGCAGGGACTAGCGGGAACGGATGAGCAGTTCTTC.

This clone was seen a few times. This chain connects TRBV18 to TRBJ2-1; 15 nucleotides agree with TRBD2. V was clipped by 1 base and J by 6 bases; unmatched bases: 1. This CDR3 is 16 amino acids long. Per germline, CDR1 KGHSH and CDR2 LQKENI. CDR3 sequence reads: CASSPRTSGRGNEQFF. CDR3 in DNA: TGTGCCAGCTCACCACGGACTAGCGGGAGGGGCAATGAGCAGTTCTTC. The full variable domain, rest sourced from reference TRBV18 and TRBJ2-1, is NAGVMQNPRHLVRRRGQEARLRCSPMKGHSHVYWYRQLPEEGLKFMVYLQKENIIDESGMPKERFSAEFPKEGPSILRIQQVVRGDSAAYFCASSPRTSGRGNEQFFGPGTRLTVL.

V and J are TRBV30 and TRBJ1-2; D remains unclear. The CDR3 has 11 residues. V dropped 3 bases and J dropped 8 bases, with 10 bases sitting between them. The germline V gene encodes CDR1 GTSNPN and CDR2 SVGIG (reference sequence). As DNA, the CDR3 is TGTGCCTGGAGCGAACGGGAAGGCTACACCTTC. Protein sequence: CAWSEREGYTF.

This chain connects TRBV5-4 to TRBJ2-7; tentative D call: TRBD2 (5 bases). Germline-derived CDR1 and CDR2 are SGHNT and YYREEE (reference sequence). This CDR3 is 14 amino acids long. Deletions cut 0 bases from V and 6 bases from J, with 13 bases between. CDR3 amino acids: CASSLDVGIGEQYF. For the CDR3, the DNA is TGTGCCAGCAGCTTGGACGTCGGGATCGGCGAGCAGTACTTC.

This clone was found once. The chain uses TRBV12-5 and TRBJ2-3; 7 nucleotides align to TRBD1. Trimming removed 4 bases from V and 0 bases from J; junction bases left unmatched: 7. CDR1 is LGHNT, CDR2 FRNRAP, per germline. The CDR3 runs 16 residues. The CDR3 region is CASGWISGQSTDTQYF. DNA for the CDR3: TGTGCTAGTGGTTGGATATCGGGACAGAGCACAGATACGCAGTATTTT.

This clone was found once. The gene calls are TRBV19 and TRBJ2-1; 16 bases align to TRBD2. The germline V gene encodes CDR1 LNHDA and CDR2 SQIVND (reference sequence). There are 18 residues in the CDR3. V lost 5 bases, J lost 4 bases, and 8 bases stayed unmatched. CDR3 coding DNA: TGTGCCAGTAGTGCCACCGGGACTAGCGGGAGGGATTACAATGAGCAGTTCTTC. It is translated as CASSATGTSGRDYNEQFF.

The chain recombines TRBV5-1 with TRBJ2-5, with 10 bases fitting TRBD2. This CDR3 is built from 15 residues. Germline CDR1 SGHRS, CDR2 YFSETQ. V shed 3 bases and J 5 bases; nucleotides not matched to a gene: 7. CDR3 residues: CASSSLAGVSETQYF. As DNA, the CDR3 is TGCGCCAGCAGCTCCCTAGCGGGAGTATCTGAGACCCAGTACTTC.

The V call is TRBV9, the J call TRBJ1-1; D possibly corresponds to TRBD1 (5 bases). CDR3 length equals 13 residues. Trimming took off 0 bases at V and 7 bases at J, with 10 bases between the two ends. Germline CDR1 and CDR2: SGDLS and YYNGEE. CDR3 nucleotide sequence: TGTGCCAGCAGCGTAGGGACATGGGGTGAAGCTTTCTTT. It codes for CASSVGTWGEAFF.

The gene calls are TRBV5-1 and TRBJ2-5, with D possibly TRBD2 on 6 matching bases. CDR3 size: 14 residues. Germline CDR1 SGHRS, CDR2 YFSETQ. Trimming took 5 bases from V and 8 from J, leaving 19 bases between them. Written as DNA, the CDR3 is TGCGCCAGCAGTCAAACGGTGCCCGGGGGAACCCAGTACTTC. Translation gives CASSQTVPGGTQYF.

The chain couples TRBV5-4 to TRBJ2-2; TRBD2 matches 15 bases. The CDR3 is 17 amino acids. Germline CDR1 is SGHNT and CDR2 is YYREEE (reference sequence). The V gene end was trimmed by 4 bases and the J gene end by 4 bases; junction bases not matched to a gene: 5. CDR3 sequence: CASSPPGLAGGTGELFF. The CDR3 DNA reads as TGTGCCAGCAGCCCACCGGGACTAGCGGGAGGCACCGGGGAGCTGTTTTTT. Full variable domain (rest looked up from reference TRBV5-4 and TRBJ2-2): ETGVTQSPTHLIKTRGQQVTLRCSSQSGHNTVSWYQQALGQGPQFIFQYYREEENGRGNFPPRFSGLQFPNYSSELNVNALELDDSALYLCASSPPGLAGGTGELFFGEGSRLTVL.

This chain joins TRBV10-3 and TRBJ2-6; TRBD1 is a possible D gene (6 bases). CDR1 is ENHRY, CDR2 SYGVKD, per germline. This CDR3 has 15 amino acids. Trimming removed 4 bases at V and 3 bases at J, with 10 bases between. This CDR3 is CAISGGGVGANVLTF. The CDR3 DNA sequence: TGTGCCATCAGTGGAGGGGGTGTTGGGGCCAACGTCCTGACTTTC.

This clone was counted only a few times. V and J are TRBV30 and TRBJ2-1, with D possibly TRBD2 on 6 matching bases. The V end was cut by 2 bases, the J end by 0 bases, with 23 bases between. CDR3 length: 19 amino acids. The germline CDR1 and CDR2 sequences are GTSNPN and SVGIG (reference sequence). The CDR3 DNA reads as TGTGCCTGGAGTCCCCCGGGGGTATTAGGGAGTCCCTCCTACAATGAGCAGTTCTTC. It specifies CAWSPPGVLGSPSYNEQFF.

CDR3 amino acids: CASSYSPSGIETQYF. Here the CDR3 DNA reads TGTGCCAGCAGTTACTCGCCTAGCGGGATAGAGACCCAGTACTTC. V is TRBV6-5 and J is TRBJ2-5, with 9 bases identical to TRBD2. This CDR3 contains 15 residues. J gave up 4 bases and V 0 bases, and 3 bases lay outside the gene matches. Looked up from germline, CDR1 is MNHEY and CDR2 is SVGAGI.

The rearrangement uses TRBV2 and TRBJ1-5; D remains ambiguous. The CDR3 runs to 14 residues. Germline V lookup: CDR1 SNHLY, CDR2 FYNNEI. Trimming pared 1 base from V and 6 bases from J, leaving 10 bases between. This CDR3 is CASSEGQNFQPQHF. The CDR3 nucleotides are TGTGCCAGCAGTGAAGGGCAGAATTTTCAGCCCCAGCATTTT.

The chain recombines TRBV6-5 with TRBJ2-1; D not resolved. Between the trimmed V and J ends, which lost 0 bases and 7 bases, there was a span of 7 bases. There are 13 residues in the CDR3. Germline CDR1 MNHEY, CDR2 SVGAGI. The CDR3 sequence: CASSYSERNEQFF. DNA for the CDR3: TGTGCCAGCAGTTACTCGGAGAGGAATGAGCAGTTCTTC.

This clone was recorded once. The V gene is TRBV5-4, the J gene TRBJ2-7; TRBD1 is a possible D gene (5 bases). The CDR3 sequence is 13 residues long. Germline V gives CDR1 SGHNT, CDR2 YYREEE (reference sequence). Trimming left V 6 bases short and J 5 bases short, with 15 bases between. As DNA, the CDR3 is TGTGCCAGCACCCTCGATCAGGGTCACGAGCAGTACTTC. As protein: CASTLDQGHEQYF.

This chain links TRBV6-6 with TRBJ2-5; 7 nucleotides match TRBD2. Germline V gene sequence: CDR1 MNHNY, CDR2 SVGAGI (reference sequence). V shed 0 bases, J shed 1 base, and the junction held 5 bases outside the gene matches. The CDR3 is made up of 16 amino acids. The CDR3 sequence is CASSYSGSGLQETQYF. CDR3 coding DNA: TGTGCCAGCAGTTACTCGGGTAGCGGGCTCCAAGAGACCCAGTACTTC.

The chain combines TRBV4-2 with TRBJ1-2, with D tentatively TRBD1 (6 bases). This CDR3 spans 14 amino acids. The ends were cut back, 0 bases at V and 4 bases at J, with 9 bases in the middle. Germline CDR1 is LGHNA and CDR2 is YNFKEQ. The CDR3: CASSQDIRGYGYTF. The CDR3 DNA reads as TGTGCCAGCAGCCAAGACATCAGGGGCTATGGCTACACCTTC.

The CDR3 DNA reads as TGTGCCAGCAGTTATGTCCCAGGGAACCAAGAGACCCAGTACTTC. Protein sequence: CASSYVPGNQETQYF. The genes are TRBV6-5 and TRBJ2-5, with D possibly being TRBD1 (5 bases). Germline CDR1 and CDR2: MNHEY and SVGAGI. The CDR3 extends over 15 amino acids. The V end lost 3 bases, the J end lost 0 bases, and 11 bases lay between the germline ends.

V gene TRBV18 combines with J gene TRBJ2-3, with a weak D call TRBD2 (5 bases). Germline-derived CDR1 and CDR2 are KGHSH and LQKENI. V shed 2 bases and J shed 7 bases, with 10 bases lying between them. The CDR3 has 13 residues. DNA for the CDR3: TGTGCCAGCTCACCAATAGAGCGGCATACGCAGTATTTT. Its translation is CASSPIERHTQYF.

The rearrangement joins TRBV4-2 to TRBJ2-6; possibly TRBD2 for D (5 bases). Trimming pared 3 bases from V and 0 bases from J, leaving 18 bases between. Germline V gene lookup returns CDR1 LGHNA and CDR2 YNFKEQ. The CDR3 is 19 residues long. The CDR3 reads CASSQEDGPNYSGANVLTF. The CDR3 bases are TGTGCCAGCAGCCAGGAGGACGGACCTAACTACTCTGGGGCCAACGTCCTGACTTTC.

The rearrangement uses TRBV2 and TRBJ1-2; 8 bases fit TRBD1. The junction had 0 bases not matched to a gene; V was cut back by 9 bases and J by 0 bases. The germline V gene encodes CDR1 SNHLY and CDR2 FYNNEI. The CDR3 extends over 12 amino acids. DNA for the CDR3: TGTGCCAGACAGGGGGCTAACTATGGCTACACCTTC. This sequence encodes CARQGANYGYTF.

The chain combines TRBV5-1 with TRBJ2-2; TRBD2 agrees at 13 bases. The germline gives CDR1 SGHRS, CDR2 YFSETQ. CDR3 length: 17 residues. V gave up 4 bases and J gave up 0 bases; unmatched junction bases: 3. CDR3 DNA sequence: TGCGCCAGCAGCCCGGGACTAGCGGGACCGAACACCGGGGAGCTGTTTTTT. Amino acid sequence: CASSPGLAGPNTGELFF.